Listed below are T cell receptor beta chains from one sample, sequenced in a study of blood T cells in healthy people across ages. Using its own MiXCR run on the 5' RACE reads, TCRdb lists one record per CDR3 protein. The table lists 1.5 million to 2 million distinct CDR3 sequences, about 49% of them singletons. The sequencing input was blood. The receptors stem from a middle-aged woman in good health. CDR3s include the opening cysteine and the closing phenylalanine or tryptophan. The order of the fields is CDR3 DNA, CDR3 protein, D gene, V gene, clone size, J gene. The D gene is left open where the match is weak. The size entry is marked missing in some rows and otherwise reads once, few, many or a size class.

TGCGCCAGCAGAATCGGACTAGCGGGGTACCAAGAGACCCAGTACTTC	CASRIGLAGYQETQYF	TRBD2	TRBV5-1	NA	TRBJ2-5
TGTGCCAGCAGCCCGGGACAGGAGAATTCACCCCTCCACTTT	CASSPGQENSPLHF	TRBD1	TRBV12-3/TRBV12-4	NA	TRBJ1-6
TGTGCCAGTGGGACTTGGGATCAAGAGACCCAGTACTTC	CASGTWDQETQYF	NA	TRBV2	NA	TRBJ2-5
TGTGCCAGCAGCCCCCAGGGGGGCGATGGCTACACCTTC	CASSPQGGDGYTF	TRBD1	TRBV7-2	NA	TRBJ1-2
TGTGCCAGCCATCTCCCCAGGACAGATACGCGGTATTTT	CASHLPRTDTRYF	NA	TRBV28	NA	TRBJ2-3
TGTGCCAGCAGTTACATGGGTTCGAAAGAGACCCAGTACTTC	CASSYMGSKETQYF	NA	TRBV6-2/TRBV6-3	NA	TRBJ2-5
TGTGCCAGCAGTGCACCCCAGACTAGCGGGGTTTCCAATGAGCAGTTCTTC	CASSAPQTSGVSNEQFF	TRBD2	TRBV27	NA	TRBJ2-1
TGCGCCAGCAGCCAAGTTCGGGACAGAGCCTACGAGCAGTACTTC	CASSQVRDRAYEQYF	TRBD1	TRBV4-3	NA	TRBJ2-7
TGTGCCAGCAGTTTATCGGTCAGGGTGAACACTGAAGCTTTCTTT	CASSLSVRVNTEAFF	NA	TRBV27	NA	TRBJ1-1
TGTGCCAGCAGCACAGGAGGTCGTGACTACGAGCAGTACTTC	CASSTGGRDYEQYF	NA	TRBV7-9	NA	TRBJ2-7
TGTGCCAGCAGTGGAGCGGGGAGGTCTACTAGCACAGATACGCAGTATTTT	CASSGAGRSTSTDTQYF	TRBD2	TRBV6-1	NA	TRBJ2-3
TGTGCCAGCAGCCGTAAAGGGACAGGGGCGACCGGGGAGCTGTTTTTT	CASSRKGTGATGELFF	TRBD1	TRBV4-2	NA	TRBJ2-2
TGTGCCAGCAGTTTAGCGGGTGGGGTCACGGGCTACACCTTC	CASSLAGGVTGYTF	NA	TRBV12-3/TRBV12-4	once	TRBJ1-2
TGCAGTGCCGGTGGGGTCCGGGGGGCGGTGGATACGCAGTATTTT	CSAGGVRGAVDTQYF	NA	TRBV20-1	NA	TRBJ2-3
TGTGCCACTGAAAACTCCGGTGAGCAGTTCTTC	CATENSGEQFF	NA	TRBV15	few	TRBJ2-1
TGTGCCAGCAGCTTGGACTCGACAGGGCGCGGCTACACCTTC	CASSLDSTGRGYTF	TRBD1	TRBV9	NA	TRBJ1-2
TGTGCCAGCACCCTTCTCCGGGCCCATACTGAAGCTTTCTTT	CASTLLRAHTEAFF	NA	TRBV28	few	TRBJ1-1
TGTGCCAGCAGCCAGACAGCTCATCAGCCCCAGCATTTT	CASSQTAHQPQHF	NA	TRBV12-3/TRBV12-4	once	TRBJ1-5
TGTGCCAGCTCCATTGACCCTAGCAATCAGCCCCAGCATTTT	CASSIDPSNQPQHF	NA	TRBV18	few	TRBJ1-5
TGTGCCAGCAGCTCGTACCAGGGTCTCGAGGGCTACACCTTC	CASSSYQGLEGYTF	NA	TRBV7-2	NA	TRBJ1-2
TGTGCCAGCAACCGAGACAGGGCCTATGGCTACACCTTC	CASNRDRAYGYTF	TRBD1	TRBV12-3/TRBV12-4	NA	TRBJ1-2
TGTGCCATCAATACAGGGGGAAGCTATGGCTACACCTTC	CAINTGGSYGYTF	TRBD1	TRBV10-3	NA	TRBJ1-2
TGTGCCATCAGTGAGACTTTTTTAGACAGTAAGAACATTCAGTACTTC	CAISETFLDSKNIQYF	NA	TRBV10-3	few	TRBJ2-4
TGTGCCAGCGGGGACAGAAACTTCTACGAGCAGTACTTC	CASGDRNFYEQYF	TRBD1	TRBV12-3/TRBV12-4	NA	TRBJ2-7
TGTGCCAGCAGCTTCCAGGGAATAGGAGGCTACACCTTC	CASSFQGIGGYTF	NA	TRBV11-1	few	TRBJ1-2
TGTGCCAGCAGCGGGGGGCCACACCCCTACAATGAGCAGTTCTTC	CASSGGPHPYNEQFF	NA	TRBV11-3	NA	TRBJ2-1
TGTGCCAGCAGCTTCAGGGGGGGCAAAAACATTCAGTACTTC	CASSFRGGKNIQYF	NA	TRBV5-6	NA	TRBJ2-4
TGTGCCAGCAGCCAGCAGGGGGCCATGGGAGCTGGCTACACCTTC	CASSQQGAMGAGYTF	TRBD1	TRBV12-3/TRBV12-4	NA	TRBJ1-2
TGTGCCAGCAGCGATCGACAGGGATCGACCCAGTACTTC	CASSDRQGSTQYF	TRBD1	TRBV7-2	few	TRBJ2-5